The 14 T cell receptor beta chains reported below all come from one sample, sequenced in a study of T cell responses to AZD1222 COVID-19 vaccine. Profiling relied on immunoSEQ multiplex PCR, and the TCRdb table lists in-frame clones only, not all of them. Of 75,000 to 95,000 clones in the sample, approximately 90% are singletons; the top ten hold about 9%. This sample comprised peripheral blood, obtained 28 days after the second dose of the MenACWY control vaccine. These receptor sequences come from an adult who received the MenACWY meningococcal vaccine as a control.

This clone appeared a single time. The rearrangement links TRBV6-4 to TRBJ2-2; D ambiguous. From germline, CDR1 is MRHNA and CDR2 SNTAGT. This CDR3 is built from 15 residues. V dropped 0 bases and J dropped 1 base, with 6 bases sitting between them. CDR3 sequence: CASSDSYGNTGELFF. DNA for the CDR3: TGTGCCAGCAGTGACTCATACGGGAACACCGGGGAGCTGTTTTTT.

This sequence joins TRBV5-5 and TRBJ1-6; tentative D call: TRBD1 (6 bases). The germline V gene has CDR1 SGHKS and CDR2 YYEKEE (reference sequence). V lost 0 bases and J 7 bases, leaving 17 bases between the germline ends. The CDR3 length is 17 residues. The DNA for the CDR3 is TGTGCCAGCAGCTTGGTTGCTCGGACAGTGTTGAATTCACCCCTCCACTTT. Protein product: CASSLVARTVLNSPLHF.

The V and J genes are TRBV6-6 and TRBJ1-1; D uncertain. CDR3 length: 14 residues. Germline V lookup: CDR1 MNHNY, CDR2 SVGAGI (reference sequence). Trimming took off 8 bases at V and 4 bases at J, with 17 bases between the two ends. The DNA of the CDR3 is TGTGCCAGCGGCTCCGTGAACGACGGCACTGAAGCTTTCTTT. Its translation is CASGSVNDGTEAFF.

CDR3 loop: CASRTVDRGGNEKLFF. The CDR3 DNA reads TGCGCCAGCAGGACCGTAGACAGGGGTGGAAATGAAAAACTGTTTTTT. This chain links TRBV5-1 with TRBJ1-4, with 8 bases that match TRBD1. The CDR3 contains 16 residues. Looked up from germline, CDR1 is SGHRS and CDR2 is YFSETQ. The V segment lost 5 bases and the J segment 5 bases; nucleotides outside the gene matches: 11.

The rearrangement joins TRBV4-1 to TRBJ1-5, with D hard to call. Trimming took off 1 base at V and 0 bases at J, with 13 bases between the two ends. This CDR3 has 17 residues. Germline CDR1 reads MGHRA; CDR2 reads YSYEKL. CDR3 sequence (DNA): TGCGCCAGCAGCCAAGCGGTGGCAGATACTAGCAATCAGCCCCAGCATTTT. Its protein product is CASSQAVADTSNQPQHF.

The gene calls are TRBV7-2 and TRBJ1-2, with D perhaps TRBD1 (5 bases). Germline V gene sequence: CDR1 SGHTA, CDR2 FQGNSA. Trimming took off 6 bases at V and 8 bases at J, with 25 bases between the two ends. CDR3 size: 16 residues. The CDR3, as DNA: TGTGCCAGCAGTCGAACCTCCGGGGGAGTTTCCTCCGGCTACACCTTC. It encodes CASSRTSGGVSSGYTF.

The chain employs TRBV4-2 and TRBJ1-5, with 9 bases aligning to TRBD1. There are 17 residues in the CDR3. The V and J ends lost 3 bases and 4 bases, in that order; junction bases with no gene match: 10. Germline V CDR1 and CDR2: LGHNA, YNFKEQ. The CDR3 protein is CASSQGTGTGINQPQHF. CDR3 DNA: TGTGCCAGCAGCCAGGGTACCGGGACAGGGATTAATCAGCCCCAGCATTTT.

This sequence joins TRBV13 and TRBJ2-7; 7 bases are shared with TRBD1. The length of the CDR3 is 16 residues. Trimming took 8 bases from V and 0 from J; bases not matched to a gene: 13. Germline V lookup: CDR1 PRHDT, CDR2 FYEKMQ (reference sequence). CDR3 sequence reads: CASARGPGTDSYEQYF. Written as DNA, the CDR3 is TGTGCCAGCGCACGCGGACCCGGGACAGACTCCTACGAGCAGTACTTC.

The gene calls are TRBV7-2 and TRBJ2-1; the D gene is possibly TRBD1 (5 bases). This CDR3 comprises 13 residues. Trimming shortened V by 5 bases and J by 11 bases, and 16 bases separated the two germline ends. Germline loops: CDR1 SGHTA, CDR2 FQGNSA. CDR3 sequence: CASSPGGQVQQFF. CDR3 coding DNA: TGTGCCAGCAGCCCCGGCGGACAAGTCCAGCAGTTCTTC.

The rearrangement links TRBV6-2 or TRBV6-3 to TRBJ2-5, with TRBD1 identical over 9 bases. The ends lost 6 bases at V and 5 bases at J; junction bases unmatched: 10. The length of the CDR3 is 15 residues. Germline-derived CDR1 and CDR2 are MNHEY and SVGEGT. The CDR3 here is CASSPWDRVKETQYF. The DNA for the CDR3 is TGTGCCAGCAGCCCCTGGGACAGGGTGAAGGAGACCCAGTACTTC.

To note about this clone: The junction and the germline gene differ at one end; a read error may be behind it. CDR3 DNA sequence: TGTGCCAGCCGCCAAGACGGGGGGGCTGGGGCCAACGTCCTGACTTTC. This codes for CASRQDGGAGANVLTF. J is TRBJ2-6 and V is TRBV4-2, with 8 bases that match TRBD2. CDR1 LGHNA and CDR2 YNFKEQ come from the germline V gene. This CDR3 comprises 16 residues.

The rearrangement links TRBV18 to TRBJ2-7; 11 nucleotides agree with TRBD1. CDR3 length equals 16 residues. With V trimmed by 0 bases and J by 6 bases, 7 bases remained unmatched. CDR1 and CDR2 from the germline V gene are KGHSH and LQKENI. The DNA for the CDR3 is TGTGCCAGCTCACCACCGGGACAGGGGGGTTTTAGCGAGCAGTACTTC. Its translation: CASSPPGQGGFSEQYF. Using reference TRBV18 and TRBJ2-7 for the parts outside the CDR3, the full variable domain is NAGVMQNPRHLVRRRGQEARLRCSPMKGHSHVYWYRQLPEEGLKFMVYLQKENIIDESGMPKERFSAEFPKEGPSILRIQQVVRGDSAAYFCASSPPGQGGFSEQYFGPGTRLTVT.

Here the CDR3 reads CSVFGTSGTPGTGELFF. The CDR3 DNA reads as TGCAGCGTTTTCGGGACTAGCGGAACCCCGGGGACCGGGGAGCTGTTTTTT. This chain joins TRBV29-1 and TRBJ2-2, with TRBD2 matching 11 bases. Germline V gene lookup returns CDR1 SQVTM and CDR2 ANQGSEA. The CDR3 spans 17 residues. V gave up 5 bases and J gave up 5 bases; unmatched junction bases: 13.

The chain combines TRBV30 with TRBJ1-2; 8 bases agree with TRBD1. Germline V gene sequence: CDR1 GTSNPN, CDR2 SVGIG (reference sequence). Germline trimming cut 1 base from V and 5 bases from J; bases unmatched to any gene: 9. The CDR3 covers 15 residues. The CDR3 sequence is CAWSAQGARAYGYTF. Written as DNA, the CDR3 is TGTGCCTGGAGTGCGCAGGGGGCGCGCGCTTATGGCTACACCTTC.